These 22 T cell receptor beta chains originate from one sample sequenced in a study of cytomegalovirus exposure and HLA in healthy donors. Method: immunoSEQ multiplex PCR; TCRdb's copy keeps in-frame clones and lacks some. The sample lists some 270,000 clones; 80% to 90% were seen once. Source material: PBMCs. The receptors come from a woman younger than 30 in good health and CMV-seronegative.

For the CDR3, the DNA is TGTGCCAGCAGTGGACTTGTAACCTACGAGCAGTACTTC. Residues: CASSGLVTYEQYF. The rearrangement uses TRBV6-6 and TRBJ2-7; the D gene is possibly TRBD2 (5 bases). Germline assignment: CDR1 MNHNY and CDR2 SVGAGI (reference sequence). The ends were cut back, 5 bases at V and 2 bases at J, with 10 bases in the middle. The CDR3 extends over 13 amino acids.

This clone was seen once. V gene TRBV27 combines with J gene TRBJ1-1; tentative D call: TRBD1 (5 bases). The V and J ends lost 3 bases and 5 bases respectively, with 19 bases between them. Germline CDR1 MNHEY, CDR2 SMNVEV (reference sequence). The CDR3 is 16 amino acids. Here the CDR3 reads CASSFTPGAGKTEAFF. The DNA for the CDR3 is TGTGCCAGCAGTTTTACCCCCGGGGCGGGAAAAACTGAAGCTTTCTTT.

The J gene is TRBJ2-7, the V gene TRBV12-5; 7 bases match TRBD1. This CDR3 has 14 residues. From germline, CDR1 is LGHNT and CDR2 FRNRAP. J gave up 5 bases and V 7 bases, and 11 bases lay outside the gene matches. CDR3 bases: TGTGCTAGTGCTCTCCCGCCAGGGGGTGACGAGCAGTACTTC. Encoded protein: CASALPPGGDEQYF.

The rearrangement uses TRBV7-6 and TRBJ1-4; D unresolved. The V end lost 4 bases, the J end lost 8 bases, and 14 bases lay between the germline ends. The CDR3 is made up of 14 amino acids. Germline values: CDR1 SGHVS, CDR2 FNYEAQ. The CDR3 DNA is TGTGCCAGCAGCTCACCGGGAACCTCCGAAAAACTGTTTTTT. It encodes CASSSPGTSEKLFF.

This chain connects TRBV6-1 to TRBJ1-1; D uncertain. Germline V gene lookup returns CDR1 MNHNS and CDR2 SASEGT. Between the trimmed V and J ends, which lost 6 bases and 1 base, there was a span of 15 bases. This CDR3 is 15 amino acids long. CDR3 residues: CASSRPTAPNTEAFF. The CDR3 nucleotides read TGTGCCAGCAGCCGTCCAACAGCACCGAACACTGAAGCTTTCTTT.

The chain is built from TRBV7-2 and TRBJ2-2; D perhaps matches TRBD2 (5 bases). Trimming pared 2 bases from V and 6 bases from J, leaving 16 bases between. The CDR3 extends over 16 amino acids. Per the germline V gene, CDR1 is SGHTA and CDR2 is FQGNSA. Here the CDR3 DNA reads TGTGCCAGCAGCTTAAGGGCGGGTCCCTGGGCCGGGGAGCTGTTTTTT. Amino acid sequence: CASSLRAGPWAGELFF.

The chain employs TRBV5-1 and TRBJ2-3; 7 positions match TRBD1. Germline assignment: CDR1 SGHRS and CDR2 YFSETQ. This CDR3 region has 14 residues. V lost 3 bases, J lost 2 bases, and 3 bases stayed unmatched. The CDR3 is CASSSGTATDTQYF. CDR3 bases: TGCGCCAGCAGCTCCGGGACAGCCACAGATACGCAGTATTTT.

The CDR3 nucleotides read TGTGCCAGCAGCGGAGCGGGAGGGCCCACCGGGGAGCTGTTTTTT. As protein: CASSGAGGPTGELFF. The V gene is TRBV7-9, the J gene TRBJ2-2; TRBD2 matches at 10 bases. CDR1 is SEHNR and CDR2 is FQNEAQ in the germline V gene (reference sequence). Unmatched junction bases numbered 4, after V lost 5 bases and J lost 4 bases. This CDR3 contains 15 residues.

CDR3 sequence: CASSEYKVGTEAFF. CDR3 coding DNA: TGTGCCAGCAGTGAATATAAAGTCGGCACTGAAGCTTTCTTT. This chain links TRBV25-1 with TRBJ1-1; D not resolved. The CDR3 runs 14 residues. Germline V gene data show CDR1 as MGHDK and CDR2 as SYGVNS. V lost 0 bases to trimming and J lost 4 bases, with 9 bases between them.

For the CDR3, the DNA is TGCGCCAGCAGTGGACAGCCTGGAAACACCATATATTTT. Protein: CASSGQPGNTIYF. The chain combines TRBV10-1 with TRBJ1-3; D is possibly TRBD1 (5 bases). V dropped 4 bases and J dropped 2 bases, with 6 bases sitting between them. Per the germline V gene, CDR1 is WNHNN and CDR2 is SYGVQD (reference sequence). The CDR3 is 13 amino acids.

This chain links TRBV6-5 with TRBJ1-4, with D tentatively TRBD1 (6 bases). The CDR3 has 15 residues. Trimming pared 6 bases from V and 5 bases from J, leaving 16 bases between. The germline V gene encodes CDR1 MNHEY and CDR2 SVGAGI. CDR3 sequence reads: CASSPHQGQNEKLFF. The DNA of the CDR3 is TGTGCCAGCAGCCCCCATCAGGGGCAAAATGAAAAACTGTTTTTT.

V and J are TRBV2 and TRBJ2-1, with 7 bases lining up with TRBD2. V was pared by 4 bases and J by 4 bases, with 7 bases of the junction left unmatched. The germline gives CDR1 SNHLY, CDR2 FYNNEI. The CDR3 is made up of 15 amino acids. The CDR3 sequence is CASSVDGRIYNEQFF. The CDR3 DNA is TGTGCCAGCAGTGTCGACGGGAGGATTTACAATGAGCAGTTCTTC.

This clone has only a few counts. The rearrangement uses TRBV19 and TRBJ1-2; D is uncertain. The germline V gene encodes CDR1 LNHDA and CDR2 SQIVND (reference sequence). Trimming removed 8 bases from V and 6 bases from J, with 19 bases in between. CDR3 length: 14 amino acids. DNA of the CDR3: TGTGCCAGTTCCCCGATGGAGGGTCGGAATGGCTACACCTTC. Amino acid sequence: CASSPMEGRNGYTF.

The CDR3 bases are TGTGCCAGCAGCCAAGTAGTGGTAAACGAGCAGTACTTC. This translates into CASSQVVVNEQYF. J is TRBJ2-7 and V is TRBV14; D is unclear. The CDR3 is 13 amino acids. Germline V gives CDR1 SGHDN, CDR2 FVKESK. Trimming took off 1 base at V and 5 bases at J, with 9 bases between the two ends.

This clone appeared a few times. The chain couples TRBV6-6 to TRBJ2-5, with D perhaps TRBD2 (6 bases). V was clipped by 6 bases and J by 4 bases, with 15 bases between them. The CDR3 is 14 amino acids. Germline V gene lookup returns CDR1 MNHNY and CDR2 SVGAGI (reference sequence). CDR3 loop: CASSRETSIETQYF. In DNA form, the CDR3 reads TGTGCCAGCAGCAGGGAGACTAGTATAGAGACCCAGTACTTC.

The chain's CDR3 is CSVPDRLSYNEQFF. The CDR3 nucleotides are TGCAGCGTCCCTGACAGACTTTCCTACAATGAGCAGTTCTTC. The rearrangement links TRBV29-1 to TRBJ2-1, with D possibly being TRBD1 (5 bases). Trimming cost V 6 bases and J 1 base, with 13 bases left between them. Germline V CDR1 and CDR2: SQVTM, ANQGSEA. The length of the CDR3 is 14 residues.

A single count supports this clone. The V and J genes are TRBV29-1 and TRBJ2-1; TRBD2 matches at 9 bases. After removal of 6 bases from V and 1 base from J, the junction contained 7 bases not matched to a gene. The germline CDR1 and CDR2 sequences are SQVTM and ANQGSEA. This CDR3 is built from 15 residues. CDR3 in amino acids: CSVNKRGASYNEQFF. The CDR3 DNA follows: TGCAGCGTCAATAAGCGGGGGGCATCCTACAATGAGCAGTTCTTC.

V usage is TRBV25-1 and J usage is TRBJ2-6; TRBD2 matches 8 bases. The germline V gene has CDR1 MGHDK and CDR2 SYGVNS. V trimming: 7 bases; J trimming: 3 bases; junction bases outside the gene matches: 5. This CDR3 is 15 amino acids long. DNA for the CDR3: TGTGCCAGCACCCAAGCGGGGGTTGGGGCCAACGTCCTGACTTTC. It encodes CASTQAGVGANVLTF.

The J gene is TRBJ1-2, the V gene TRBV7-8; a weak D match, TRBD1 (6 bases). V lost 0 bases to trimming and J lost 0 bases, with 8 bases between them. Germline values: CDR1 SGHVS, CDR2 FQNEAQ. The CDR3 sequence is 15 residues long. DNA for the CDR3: TGTGCCAGCAGCTTAGCGAGGGGGTCTAACTATGGCTACACCTTC. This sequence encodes CASSLARGSNYGYTF.

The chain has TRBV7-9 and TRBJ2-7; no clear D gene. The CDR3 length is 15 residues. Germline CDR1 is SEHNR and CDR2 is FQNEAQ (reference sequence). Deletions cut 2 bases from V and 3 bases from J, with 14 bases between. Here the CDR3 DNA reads TGTGCCAGCAGCTTAAAGCCCCTGCCGATCTACGAGCAGTACTTC. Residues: CASSLKPLPIYEQYF.

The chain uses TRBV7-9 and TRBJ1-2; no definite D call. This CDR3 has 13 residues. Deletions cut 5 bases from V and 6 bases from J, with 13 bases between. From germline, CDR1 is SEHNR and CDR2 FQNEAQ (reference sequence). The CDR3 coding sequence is TGTGCCAGCAGCCTGCGGGTGAACCATGGCTACACCTTC. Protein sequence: CASSLRVNHGYTF.

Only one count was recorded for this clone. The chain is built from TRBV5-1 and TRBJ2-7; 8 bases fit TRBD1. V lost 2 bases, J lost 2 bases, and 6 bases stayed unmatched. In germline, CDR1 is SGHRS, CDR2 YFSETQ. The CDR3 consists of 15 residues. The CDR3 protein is CASSFGTGTTYEQYF. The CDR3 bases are TGCGCCAGCAGCTTCGGGACAGGAACCACCTACGAGCAGTACTTC.